Shown below are 20 T cell receptor beta chains from a single sample sequenced in a study of T cells after yellow fever vaccination. TCRdb itself ran the 5' RACE reads through MiXCR, one entry per CDR3 protein. The sample consists of roughly 330,000 distinct CDR3 sequences, around 6.8% of them appearing once. The input for sequencing was PBMCs, taken roughly 45 days after the first yellow fever vaccination. The receptor set was obtained from a man between 18 and 35 years old who received the YFV17D yellow fever vaccine.

J is TRBJ2-7 and V is TRBV5-1, with unresolved D. The CDR3 runs 11 residues. In germline, CDR1 is SGHRS, CDR2 YFSETQ. Deletions cut 7 bases from V and 0 bases from J, with 5 bases between. CDR3 loop: CASLSSYEQYV. For the CDR3, the DNA is TGCGCCAGCCTCAGCTCCTACGAGCAGTACGTC.

V and J are TRBV15 and TRBJ2-6; TRBD1 is a possible D gene (5 bases). The germline V and J ends were trimmed by 0 bases and 0 bases, with 18 bases remaining between them. The CDR3 contains 20 residues. The germline gives CDR1 LNHNV, CDR2 YYDKDF (reference sequence). CDR3 sequence reads: CATSRDDEGRTSSGANVLTF. CDR3 nucleotide sequence: TGTGCCACCAGCAGAGATGACGAAGGCCGGACAAGCTCTGGGGCCAACGTCCTGACTTTC.

V gene TRBV6-1 combines with J gene TRBJ1-2; D perhaps matches TRBD1 (5 bases). In germline, CDR1 is MNHNS, CDR2 SASEGT. The CDR3 sequence is 13 residues long. The V and J ends lost 6 bases and 6 bases respectively, with 14 bases between them. CDR3 loop: CASSPQSGHGYTF. The CDR3 coding sequence is TGTGCCAGCAGCCCCCAGTCAGGGCATGGCTACACCTTC.

The V gene is TRBV18, the J gene TRBJ2-5; 14 bases are a match to TRBD2. The CDR3 consists of 16 residues. V lost 3 bases to trimming and J lost 3 bases; unmatched junction nucleotides: 3. CDR1 is KGHSH and CDR2 is LQKENI in the germline V gene. DNA for the CDR3: TGTGCCAGCTCACCGCGACTAGCGGGGGGGAAAGAGACCCAGTACTTC. Translation gives CASSPRLAGGKETQYF. Variable domain in full (rest from reference TRBV18 and TRBJ2-5): NAGVMQNPRHLVRRRGQEARLRCSPMKGHSHVYWYRQLPEEGLKFMVYLQKENIIDESGMPKERFSAEFPKEGPSILRIQQVVRGDSAAYFCASSPRLAGGKETQYFGPGTRLLVL.

The chain employs TRBV20-1 and TRBJ1-4; D is unclear. Trimming took 2 bases from V and 8 from J, leaving 15 bases between them. The CDR3 sequence is 14 residues long. Germline CDR1 reads DFQATT; CDR2 reads SNEGSKA (reference sequence). This CDR3 is CSARSDRTREKLFF. CDR3 DNA sequence: TGCAGTGCTAGATCAGACCGAACTCGGGAAAAACTGTTTTTT.

In its sample, this clonotype was seen a few times. The V and J genes are TRBV4-3 and TRBJ1-1; D ambiguous. CDR1 and CDR2 (germline): LGHNA, YSLEER. This CDR3 has 15 amino acids. V was trimmed by 0 bases and J by 0 bases, leaving 8 bases between them. CDR3 in amino acids: CASSQEPTVNTEAFF. The DNA for the CDR3 is TGCGCCAGCAGCCAAGAACCAACAGTGAACACTGAAGCTTTCTTT.

This clonotype was detected many times. The V and J genes are TRBV7-8 and TRBJ2-7; TRBD1 might be the D (5 bases). V lost 6 bases and J lost 2, with 11 bases in between. Germline-derived CDR1 and CDR2 are SGHVS and FQNEAQ. CDR3 length equals 13 residues. CDR3 amino acids: CASSFQGAYEQYV. CDR3 nucleotide sequence: TGTGCCAGCAGTTTCCAGGGTGCCTACGAGCAGTACGTC.

The chain joins TRBV28 to TRBJ2-3; 9 positions agree with TRBD1. Germline V lookup: CDR1 MDHEN, CDR2 SYDVKM. Trimming at V came to 6 bases and at J to 6 bases, leaving 4 bases not matched to a gene. The CDR3 extends over 13 amino acids. CDR3 DNA: TGTGCCAGCAGGACAGGGGGTGGTGATACGCAGTATTTT. Protein sequence: CASRTGGGDTQYF.

The chain carries TRBV9 and TRBJ1-4; D perhaps matches TRBD1 (5 bases). The CDR3 covers 15 residues. The V gene's germline CDR1 is SGDLS and CDR2 YYNGEE. V was trimmed by 2 bases and J by 5 bases, leaving 13 bases between them. The CDR3 region has the DNA TGTGCCAGCAGCGTGACATGGGGCCGAAATGAAAAACTGTTTTTT. Translation: CASSVTWGRNEKLFF.

Many counts were recorded for this clonotype. This chain's CDR3 is CASSPTWTKETQYF. The DNA for the CDR3 is TGTGCCAGCAGTCCCACCTGGACAAAAGAGACCCAGTACTTC. The genes are TRBV12-3 or TRBV12-4 and TRBJ2-5, with D tentatively TRBD1 (5 bases). V was clipped by 5 bases and J by 3 bases, with 13 bases between them. The CDR3 sequence is 14 residues long.

The chain uses TRBV2 and TRBJ2-7; the D is unclear. Germline assignment: CDR1 SNHLY and CDR2 FYNNEI. There are 14 residues in the CDR3. V lost 4 bases to trimming and J lost 0 bases, with 10 bases between them. DNA for the CDR3: TGTGCCAGCAGTGGAACGAGGAGCTCCTACGAGCAGTACTTC. Its protein is CASSGTRSSYEQYF.

The chain links TRBV28 to TRBJ2-7, with D unclear. Germline V CDR1 and CDR2: MDHEN, SYDVKM. This CDR3 has 12 amino acids. With 6 bases removed from V and 2 bases from J, the gap between germline ends came to 8 bases. CDR3 nucleotide sequence: TGTGCCAGCAGAACAGAGACCTACGAGCAGTACGTC. Translation: CASRTETYEQYV.

This clonotype came up a few times. The rearrangement joins TRBV29-1 to TRBJ1-1; TRBD1 might be the D (6 bases). Germline V lookup: CDR1 SQVTM, CDR2 ANQGSEA. V was clipped by 7 bases and J by 4 bases, with 13 bases between them. CDR3 size: 12 residues. The CDR3 sequence: CSADFRGTEAFF. CDR3 coding DNA: TGCAGCGCTGACTTCAGGGGCACTGAAGCTTTCTTT.

This clonotype showed up just a few times. The V call is TRBV6-2 or TRBV6-3, the J call TRBJ2-1; D is possibly TRBD1 (5 bases). This CDR3 region has 10 residues. V gave up 10 bases and J gave up 10 bases, with 11 bases separating them. CDR1 is MNHEY and CDR2 is SVGEGT in the germline V gene. Here the CDR3 DNA reads TGTGCCATCGGACATACCGAGCAGTTCTTC. It translates to CAIGHTEQFF.

This clonotype was seen a few times. The CDR3 protein is CASSPPGGAGYEQYF. The CDR3 nucleotides are TGTGCCAGCTCACCACCCGGGGGGGCAGGGTACGAGCAGTACTTC. This chain uses TRBV18 with TRBJ2-7; 8 bases align to TRBD2. The CDR3 has 15 residues. V lost 0 bases, J lost 4 bases, and 5 bases stayed unmatched. Per the germline V gene, CDR1 is KGHSH and CDR2 is LQKENI. Supplemented by reference TRBV18 and TRBJ2-7, the full variable domain reads NAGVMQNPRHLVRRRGQEARLRCSPMKGHSHVYWYRQLPEEGLKFMVYLQKENIIDESGMPKERFSAEFPKEGPSILRIQQVVRGDSAAYFCASSPPGGAGYEQYFGPGTRLTVT.

The gene calls are TRBV30 and TRBJ2-2; weak D call: TRBD2 (6 bases). Germline assignment: CDR1 GTSNPN and CDR2 SVGIG (reference sequence). CDR3 length: 15 amino acids. V was cut by 4 bases and J by 5 bases, with 17 bases left in between. The CDR3 reads CAWIPSGGFTGELFF. The DNA for the CDR3 is TGTGCCTGGATACCTAGTGGGGGGTTTACCGGGGAGCTGTTTTTT.

This clonotype was seen more than once but under ten times. The chain combines TRBV10-1 with TRBJ2-1; the match to TRBD2 covers 13 bases. The CDR3 spans 18 residues. CDR1 is WNHNN, CDR2 SYGVQD, per germline (reference sequence). Trimming at V came to 8 bases and at J to 2 bases, leaving 12 bases not matched to a gene. The CDR3 DNA follows: TGCGCCAGCTCTCAGACTAGCGGGGGGCCCTACACCTACAATGAGCAGTTCTTC. The encoded protein is CASSQTSGGPYTYNEQFF.

The table lists this clonotype with a count of one. Its ends do not fully match the called genes, so a read error is possible. The chain joins TRBV9 to TRBJ1-2; D not resolved. CDR3 length: 15 amino acids. Germline assignment: CDR1 SGDLS and CDR2 YYNGEE. CDR3 coding DNA: TGTGCCAGCAGCGTAGCTTCGGAGACTAACTATGGCTCCACCTTC. This gives the protein CASSVASETNYGSTF.

This clonotype was picked up a small number of times. The rearrangement joins TRBV4-3 to TRBJ2-1; the match to TRBD2 covers 7 bases. The CDR3 runs 15 residues. The germline V gene encodes CDR1 LGHNA and CDR2 YSLEER. Germline trimming cut 5 bases from V and 6 bases from J; bases unmatched to any gene: 10. The CDR3 coding sequence is TGCGCCAGCAGCTACATGGGGGGGATCGGCAATGAGCAGTTCTTC. It yields the protein CASSYMGGIGNEQFF.

This clonotype has a handful of counts. This rearrangement joins TRBV28 to TRBJ2-5, with TRBD2 as a possible D gene (7 bases). The CDR3 covers 14 residues. Looked up from germline, CDR1 is MDHEN and CDR2 is SYDVKM. V lost 7 bases, J lost 5 bases, and 17 bases lay in between. CDR3 sequence (DNA): TGTGCCAGCAAATGGTCGGGGGGCCTGGAGACCCAGTACTTC. Translation: CASKWSGGLETQYF.